The 13 T cell receptor beta chains reported below all come from one sample, sequenced in a study of graft-versus-host responses after intestinal transplantation. Generated by immunoSEQ multiplex PCR, the TCRdb table keeps only in-frame clones and is missing some. The sample holds just over 85,000 clones, about nine tenths seen once. These receptors' targets are unknown. The input for sequencing was unstimulated CD8+ T cells sorted from spleen or lymph node cells, taken before transplant. Every receptor here comes from a human donor who was the organ donor for an intestinal transplant.

This chain links TRBV9 with TRBJ2-5; D is unclear. The closer fit of TRBJ2-7 to the DNA end suggests the J call may be wrong. Germline CDR1 reads SGDLS; CDR2 reads YYNGEE. This CDR3 spans 13 amino acids. CDR3 sequence: CASSVDGWGEQYF. The CDR3 DNA sequence: TGTGCCAGCAGCGTAGATGGTTGGGGCGAGCAGTACTTC.

The chain links TRBV5-4 to TRBJ1-1; D remains unclear. The V and J ends lost 4 bases and 4 bases respectively, with 8 bases between them. The CDR3 length is 12 residues. In germline, CDR1 is SGHNT, CDR2 YYREEE (reference sequence). The CDR3 sequence is CASSVVGTEAFF. The CDR3 DNA reads TGTGCCAGCAGCGTGGTCGGCACTGAAGCTTTCTTT. Together with reference TRBV5-4 and TRBJ1-1, the CDR3 gives the full variable domain: ETGVTQSPTHLIKTRGQQVTLRCSSQSGHNTVSWYQQALGQGPQFIFQYYREEENGRGNFPPRFSGLQFPNYSSELNVNALELDDSALYLCASSVVGTEAFFGQGTRLTVV.

CDR3 residues: CATAPLHSAYNEQFF. The DNA for the CDR3 is TGTGCCACCGCCCCCCTCCACTCGGCCTACAATGAGCAGTTCTTC. The rearrangement uses TRBV19 and TRBJ2-1; D unresolved. The germline gives CDR1 LNHDA, CDR2 SQIVND (reference sequence). The CDR3 sequence is 15 residues long. The V end lost 10 bases, the J end lost 2 bases, and 18 bases lay between the germline ends.

The chain joins TRBV6-5 to TRBJ1-1, with TRBD1 as a possible D gene (5 bases). The CDR3 extends over 14 amino acids. Trimming removed 4 bases from V and 7 bases from J, with 16 bases in between. Germline CDR1 MNHEY, CDR2 SVGAGI. CDR3 region: CASSFWQGQGEAFF. CDR3 in DNA: TGTGCCAGCAGTTTTTGGCAGGGCCAGGGTGAAGCTTTCTTT.

The rearrangement uses TRBV11-3 and TRBJ2-7; D not resolved. CDR3 size: 12 residues. Trimming removed 5 bases from V and 4 bases from J, with 9 bases in between. Germline V lookup: CDR1 SGHNT, CDR2 YENEEA. The CDR3: CASSPDGYEQYF. The CDR3 nucleotides are TGTGCCAGCAGCCCCGACGGGTACGAGCAGTACTTC.

The chain uses TRBV7-9 and TRBJ2-7; no firm D call. The germline V gene encodes CDR1 SEHNR and CDR2 FQNEAQ (reference sequence). V was pared by 1 base and J by 6 bases, with 16 bases between. The CDR3 has 15 residues. The CDR3: CASSLGARQVGEQYF. The CDR3 region has the DNA TGTGCCAGCAGCTTAGGAGCTCGACAAGTCGGCGAGCAGTACTTC.

V and J are TRBV18 and TRBJ2-4; weak D call: TRBD1 (5 bases). There are 14 residues in the CDR3. V shed 5 bases and J shed 9 bases, with 17 bases lying between them. CDR1 and CDR2 (germline): KGHSH, LQKENI. CDR3 protein: CASSSFSTVAIQYF. DNA for the CDR3: TGTGCCAGCTCATCCTTTTCGACAGTTGCCATTCAGTACTTC.

This rearrangement joins TRBV27 to TRBJ1-1; perhaps TRBD1 as D (6 bases). This CDR3 is built from 12 residues. V lost 6 bases to trimming and J lost 2 bases, with 7 bases between them. Germline V gene lookup returns CDR1 MNHEY and CDR2 SMNVEV (reference sequence). The CDR3 spells CASRDSNTEAFF. DNA for the CDR3: TGTGCCAGCAGGGACAGCAACACTGAAGCTTTCTTT.

This chain joins TRBV19 and TRBJ2-5, with 9 bases lining up with TRBD1. The J call is in doubt because the DNA end fits TRBJ2-7 better. This CDR3 has 13 amino acids. CDR1 and CDR2 (germline): LNHDA, SQIVND (reference sequence). The DNA of the CDR3 is TGTGCCAGTAGCTGGGGACAGGGTAACGAGCAGTACTTC. This sequence encodes CASSWGQGNEQYF.

A remark on this clone: Other DNA sequences in the sample encode the same CDR3. This rearrangement joins TRBV5-4 to TRBJ2-1; D unresolved. Germline CDR1 and CDR2: SGHNT and YYREEE (reference sequence). The V end was cut by 0 bases, the J end by 3 bases, with 4 bases between. The CDR3 contains 13 residues. The CDR3 here is CASSLASYNEQFF. CDR3 nucleotide sequence: TGTGCCAGCAGCTTGGCTAGCTACAATGAGCAGTTCTTC.

This chain uses TRBV5-1 with TRBJ2-7, with a possible D match to TRBD2 (6 bases). The ends were cut back, 0 bases at V and 3 bases at J, with 7 bases in the middle. From germline, CDR1 is SGHRS and CDR2 YFSETQ. This CDR3 is 13 amino acids long. This CDR3 reads CASSLGEVYEQYF. The CDR3 coding sequence is TGCGCCAGCAGCTTGGGGGAGGTCTACGAGCAGTACTTC.

The gene calls are TRBV4-3 and TRBJ1-5, with D maybe TRBD1 (5 bases). With 0 bases removed from V and 4 bases from J, the gap between germline ends came to 10 bases. Germline V gene sequence: CDR1 LGHNA, CDR2 YSLEER. This CDR3 spans 15 amino acids. The CDR3: CASSQDRQKNQPQHF. The CDR3 DNA reads TGCGCCAGCAGCCAAGATAGACAGAAAAATCAGCCCCAGCATTTT.

This sequence joins TRBV4-1 and TRBJ2-7; 9 nucleotides match TRBD1. V lost 0 bases, J lost 5 bases, and 5 bases stayed unmatched. CDR3 length equals 15 residues. Germline CDR1 and CDR2: MGHRA and YSYEKL. The CDR3 DNA sequence: TGCGCCAGCAGCCAAGATCCGGGACAGGGCAACGAGCAGTACTTC. The encoded protein is CASSQDPGQGNEQYF.